This T cell receptor beta chain was identified during a study of lymphopenia after photon versus proton radiotherapy. The V gene end was trimmed by 5 bases and the J gene end by 2 bases; junction bases not matched to a gene: 8. The CDR3 extends over 18 amino acids. Germline lookup yields CDR1 SGHTA and CDR2 FQGTGA. This clone appeared once. Sequenced by immunoSEQ multiplex PCR; TCRdb stores in-frame clones only, minus some. The table has 55,000 to 85,000 clones, 80% to 95% seen once; the top ten hold approximately 2.1%. J is TRBJ2-3 and V is TRBV7-3; 15 bases map to TRBD2. This sample comprised peripheral blood, obtained from a patient treated with photon-based radiotherapy. This TCR was sampled from a woman in her forties with cholangiocarcinoma. The CDR3 sequence is CASSLGLAGGLFTDTQYF. The CDR3 nucleotides are TGTGCCAGCAGCCTCGGACTAGCGGGGGGGCTTTTCACAGATACGCAGTATTTT.